The rows below give T cell receptor beta chains drawn from one sample of a study of T-cell memory formation after mild COVID-19. TCRdb recomputed calls from the 5' RACE reads with MiXCR, one row per CDR3 protein. The data hold some 68,000 distinct CDR3 sequences, with over 15% observed a single time. The sample comprised PBMCs or a T cell subset sorted from them (not recorded which). These receptors were obtained from an adult woman who had mild COVID-19 (a few samples of this study predate the infection). Cell type and time point are not known. Each CDR3 is given with its conserved first and last residue. Fields, in order: D gene, J gene, CDR3 length, V gene, clone size, CDR3 protein, CDR3 DNA. The D gene is left open where the match is weak. Not all rows give a size; the values are once, few, many and, for expanded clones, a class.

- TRBJ2-3 15 TRBV12-3/TRBV12-4 - CASSSTGSPGDTQYF TGTGCCAGCAGTTCCACAGGGTCCCCTGGAGATACGCAGTATTTT
TRBD1 TRBJ2-5 14 TRBV29-1 few CSVAGGFGQETQYF TGCAGCGTTGCAGGGGGCTTCGGGCAAGAGACCCAGTACTTC
- TRBJ1-3 12 TRBV9 - CASSITGNTIYF TGTGCCAGCAGCATAACTGGAAACACCATATATTTT
- TRBJ2-1 14 TRBV7-9 once CASSSSKGKNEQFF TGTGCCAGCAGCTCCTCCAAGGGAAAGAATGAGCAGTTCTTC
TRBD1 TRBJ2-7 18 TRBV28 - CASSYPLTGVGVSYEQYF TGTGCCAGCAGTTACCCTCTGACAGGGGTTGGAGTTTCCTACGAGCAGTACTTC
TRBD2 TRBJ2-1 16 TRBV29-1 many CSGILAGGSLYNEQFF TGCAGCGGAATCCTAGCGGGAGGATCTTTATACAATGAGCAGTTCTTC
- TRBJ2-2 16 TRBV20-1 - CSARDHRTYDTGELFF TGCAGTGCTAGAGATCACCGGACATATGACACCGGGGAGCTGTTTTTT
- TRBJ2-4 14 TRBV7-9 many CASSLGHLVGIQYF TGTGCCAGCAGCTTGGGGCACCTAGTTGGCATTCAGTACTTC
TRBD2 TRBJ2-1 18 TRBV3-1 - CASSQVRLSGGSYNEQFF TGTGCCAGCAGCCAAGTTAGGCTTAGCGGGGGCTCCTACAATGAGCAGTTCTTC
- TRBJ2-7 14 TRBV6-1 - CASSPHGWSDEQYF TGTGCCAGCAGCCCCCATGGGTGGTCCGACGAGCAGTACTTC
- TRBJ1-2 11 TRBV12-3/TRBV12-4 few CASSFGVGYTF TGTGCCAGCAGTTTTGGAGTTGGCTACACCTTC
TRBD2 TRBJ2-1 15 TRBV5-6 few CASSLGGASYNEQFF TGTGCCAGCAGCCTCGGGGGGGCTTCCTACAATGAGCAGTTCTTC
- TRBJ2-3 15 TRBV6-5 few CASSREGGEGDTQYF TGTGCCAGCAGTCGAGAAGGGGGGGAGGGAGATACGCAGTATTTT
- TRBJ2-7 14 TRBV7-6 - CASSLGEDLYEQYF TGTGCCAGCAGCTTAGGCGAGGACCTCTACGAGCAGTACTTC
- TRBJ2-1 13 TRBV13 - CASSFGGGMEQFF TGTGCCAGCAGCTTCGGAGGAGGGATGGAGCAGTTCTTC
- TRBJ1-2 14 TRBV9 once CASAGGAGNYGYTF TGTGCCAGTGCCGGGGGCGCGGGGAACTATGGCTACACCTTC
TRBD1 TRBJ1-1 14 TRBV5-1 - CASSSSQGDTEAFF TGCGCCAGCAGCTCAAGTCAGGGGGACACTGAAGCTTTCTTT
- TRBJ2-2 16 TRBV7-8 - CASSRDPGPLTGELFF TGTGCCAGCAGCAGAGACCCCGGACCGTTAACCGGGGAGCTGTTTTTT
- TRBJ1-1 13 TRBV18 - CASSPDMNTEAFF TGTGCCAGCTCCCCAGACATGAACACTGAAGCTTTCTTT
TRBD2 TRBJ2-7 16 TRBV27 - CASSLVGGLISYEQYF TGTGCCAGCAGTTTAGTGGGGGGGTTAATCTCCTACGAGCAGTACTTC
TRBD1 TRBJ2-4 15 TRBV7-2 - CASSFYQGARNIQYF TGTGCCAGCAGCTTTTACCAGGGGGCGAGAAACATTCAGTACTTC
- TRBJ2-7 13 TRBV7-2 few CASSLPRGNEQYF TGTGCCAGCAGCTTACCCAGAGGCAACGAGCAGTACTTC
- TRBJ2-1 11 TRBV20-1 few CSARDYNEQFF TGCAGTGCTCGTGACTATAATGAGCAGTTCTTC
- TRBJ2-1 12 TRBV29-1 - CSVGPPGDEQFF TGCAGCGTTGGCCCCCCCGGTGATGAGCAGTTCTTC
- TRBJ1-1 14 TRBV6-5 - CASSYGRGSTEAFF TGTGCCAGCAGTTACGGGCGGGGGTCCACTGAAGCTTTCTTT
- TRBJ2-1 14 TRBV29-1 few CSVEAGTNYNEQFF TGCAGCGTTGAAGCGGGAACTAACTACAATGAGCAGTTCTTC
- TRBJ1-5 14 TRBV15 few CATSREGSNQPQHF TGTGCCACCAGCAGAGAAGGAAGCAATCAGCCCCAGCATTTT
TRBD2 TRBJ2-3 18 TRBV4-1 few CASSKTDLSGGSTDTQYF TGCGCCAGCAGCAAAACCGACCTCAGCGGGGGCTCCACAGATACGCAGTATTTT
TRBD1 TRBJ2-7 15 TRBV19 many CASRRGTGLPYEQYF TGTGCCAGTAGACGCGGGACAGGACTTCCCTACGAGCAGTACTTC
- TRBJ2-3 15 TRBV6-5 few CASSYSAGHTDTQYF TGTGCCAGCAGTTACTCGGCGGGACACACAGATACGCAGTATTTT
- TRBJ1-5 14 TRBV12-3/TRBV12-4 few CASSLGGVIKPQHF TGTGCCAGCAGTTTAGGGGGGGTAATCAAGCCCCAGCATTTT
- TRBJ2-7 14 TRBV6-8 - CASSRPRGSYEQYF TGTGCCAGCAGTCGCCCTCGAGGGTCCTACGAGCAGTACTTC
- TRBJ1-1 17 TRBV12-3/TRBV12-4 few CASSPPGVGGMNTEAFF TGTGCCAGCAGCCCCCCCGGGGTAGGTGGCATGAACACTGAAGCTTTCTTT
TRBD1 TRBJ2-7 15 TRBV5-1 few CASSIGQGVTYEQYF TGCGCCAGCAGCATCGGACAGGGGGTCACCTACGAGCAGTACTTC
- TRBJ2-7 14 TRBV7-2 - CASSFPSAANEQYF TGTGCCAGCAGCTTCCCCTCAGCCGCCAACGAGCAGTACTTC
- TRBJ2-7 13 TRBV20-1 - CSARGDTDYEQYF TGCAGTGCTAGAGGGGACACGGACTACGAGCAGTACTTC
TRBD1 TRBJ2-7 16 TRBV4-3 - CASSQETGQVTYEQYF TGCGCCAGCAGCCAAGAAACAGGACAGGTAACCTACGAGCAGTACTTC
- TRBJ1-1 14 TRBV20-1 - CSAISSVGSVAAFF TGCAGTGCTATATCCTCGGTAGGGTCCGTCGCGGCTTTCTTT
TRBD1 TRBJ2-7 13 TRBV7-8 once CASSRTGGYEQYF TGTGCCAGCAGCAGAACAGGGGGCTACGAGCAGTACTTC
TRBD1 TRBJ2-3 17 TRBV7-2 - CASSLRVVGGHTDTQYF TGTGCCAGCAGCTTAAGAGTGGTAGGGGGCCACACAGATACGCAGTATTTT
- TRBJ2-1 16 TRBV12-3/TRBV12-4 - CASSPYRDHPYNEQFF TGTGCCAGCAGTCCTTACCGGGACCATCCCTACAATGAGCAGTTCTTC
TRBD1 TRBJ2-4 18 TRBV20-1 - CSAAGTGVRNLAKNIQYF TGCAGTGCCGCGGGGACAGGGGTTCGCAATCTAGCCAAAAACATTCAGTACTTC
- TRBJ2-1 15 TRBV20-1 - CSARDTLAGANEQFF TGCAGTGCTAGAGACACACTAGCTGGGGCCAATGAGCAGTTCTTC
TRBD2 TRBJ2-7 15 TRBV12-3/TRBV12-4 - CASSWTSGKSYEQYF TGTGCCAGCAGTTGGACTAGCGGGAAGTCCTACGAGCAGTACTTC
- TRBJ2-7 13 TRBV20-1 - CSARDPLSYEQYF TGCAGTGCTAGAGATCCCCTTTCCTACGAGCAGTACTTC
- TRBJ1-1 14 TRBV5-1 - CASSLGAVGTEAFF TGCGCCAGCAGCTTGGGGGCCGTGGGCACTGAAGCTTTCTTT
TRBD2 TRBJ2-1 16 TRBV7-9 - CASSLVRGAKDNEQFF TGTGCCAGCAGCTTAGTGCGGGGGGCGAAGGATAATGAGCAGTTCTTC
TRBD2 TRBJ2-1 17 TRBV7-8 - CGSSTPPTSGGDNEQFF TGTGGCAGCAGCACCCCGCCTACTAGCGGGGGGGACAATGAGCAGTTCTTC
- TRBJ2-7 14 TRBV7-9 - CASSLVARAYEQYF TGTGCCAGCAGCTTAGTGGCCAGAGCCTACGAGCAGTACTTC
- TRBJ2-1 15 TRBV6-2/TRBV6-3 - CASSYATVSYNEQFF TGTGCCAGCAGTTACGCGACAGTTTCCTACAATGAGCAGTTCTTC
TRBD2 TRBJ2-5 15 TRBV28 - CASSFGLAGWETQYF TGTGCCAGCAGTTTCGGACTAGCGGGATGGGAGACCCAGTACTTC
- TRBJ2-3 14 TRBV12-3/TRBV12-4 few CASSLVGGTDTQYF TGTGCCAGCAGTTTAGTAGGGGGGACAGATACGCAGTATTTT